The source of this T cell receptor (beta chain) is a study of cytomegalovirus exposure and HLA in healthy donors. Study observations and caveats: A previous analysis found most TCR beta V segments productive roughly 90% or roughly 30% of the time.

A remark on this clone: Its antigen remains unidentified.

The PCR was carried out with 60 Vbeta primers and 13 Jbeta primers. Sequenced by immunoSEQ multiplex PCR; TCRdb stores in-frame clones only, minus some. The sample includes 110,000 or so clones, less than 80% of them seen just once. Sequencing was carried out using PBMCs. The receptor was derived from a woman between 40 and 55 years old in good health and CMV-seropositive.

Here the CDR3 DNA reads TGTGCCAGCAGTCCCGGACTAGCGGGGAGAAGCGAGCAGTTCTTC. As protein: CASSPGLAGRSEQFF. The chain combines TRBV2 with TRBJ2-1; 12 nucleotides align to TRBD2. The CDR3 is 15 amino acids. Germline trimming cut 5 bases from V and 10 bases from J; bases unmatched to any gene: 9. CDR1 is SNHLY and CDR2 is FYNNEI in the germline V gene.